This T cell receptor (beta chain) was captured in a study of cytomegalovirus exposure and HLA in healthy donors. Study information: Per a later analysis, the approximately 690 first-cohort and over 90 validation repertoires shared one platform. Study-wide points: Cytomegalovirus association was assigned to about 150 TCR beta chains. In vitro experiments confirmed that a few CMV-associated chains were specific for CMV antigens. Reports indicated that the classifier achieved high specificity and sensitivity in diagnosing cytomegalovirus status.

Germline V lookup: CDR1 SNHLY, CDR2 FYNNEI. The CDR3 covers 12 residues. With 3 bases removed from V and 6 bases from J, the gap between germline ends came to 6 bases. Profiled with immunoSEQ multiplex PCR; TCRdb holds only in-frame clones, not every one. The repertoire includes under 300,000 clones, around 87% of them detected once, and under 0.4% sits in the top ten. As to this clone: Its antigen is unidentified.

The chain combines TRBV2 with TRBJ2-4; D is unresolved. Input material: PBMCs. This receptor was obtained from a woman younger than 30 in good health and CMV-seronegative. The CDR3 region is CASSDTGNIQYF. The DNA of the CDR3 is TGTGCCAGCAGTGATACGGGAAACATTCAGTACTTC.